Following are 10 T cell receptor beta chains from one sample sequenced in a study of T-cell reconstitution after alpha-beta-depleted transplantation in children. For TCRbeta, the library was prepared with unique molecular identifiers. One entry per CDR3 protein results from TCRdb running MiXCR on the PCR reads. The table records about 300,000 distinct CDR3 sequences, roughly 9.1% of them present only once. This specimen was PBMCs, taken before TCRalphabeta/CD19-depleted stem cell transplant. The receptors shown here come from a boy in the first two years of life with acute myeloid leukemia, due to receive a stem cell transplant.

The chain carries TRBV5-5 and TRBJ1-2, with TRBD1 matching 7 bases. Trimming took 4 bases from V and 5 from J; bases not matched to a gene: 8. Per the germline V gene, CDR1 is SGHKS and CDR2 is YYEKEE (reference sequence). The CDR3 covers 14 residues. CDR3: CASSDRDSLYGYTF. The CDR3 DNA reads TGTGCCAGCAGCGACCGGGACAGTCTTTATGGCTACACCTTC.

This clonotype appeared many times. The chain has TRBV4-2 and TRBJ2-2; D ambiguous. Trimming pared 0 bases from V and 4 bases from J, leaving 12 bases between. This CDR3 contains 16 residues. The germline CDR1 and CDR2 sequences are LGHNA and YNFKEQ. This CDR3 is CASSQDLSVRTGELFF. DNA for the CDR3: TGTGCCAGCAGCCAAGATTTGTCGGTCCGCACCGGGGAGCTGTTTTTT.

This clonotype has a count of ten or more. This chain joins TRBV10-3 and TRBJ2-5; D is unclear. V shed 0 bases and J shed 7 bases, with 9 bases lying between them. The CDR3 contains 13 residues. CDR1 and CDR2 (germline): ENHRY, SYGVKD. CDR3 in amino acids: CAISESPVGTQYF. CDR3 coding DNA: TGTGCCATCAGTGAGTCGCCGGTGGGGACCCAGTACTTC.

The sample holds many counts of this clonotype. The rearrangement links TRBV20-1 to TRBJ2-3; D might be TRBD2 (6 bases). The V gene lost 4 bases and the J gene lost 0 bases, with 14 bases spanning the gap. Germline V CDR1 and CDR2: DFQATT, SNEGSKA (reference sequence). The CDR3 spans 15 residues. CDR3 sequence: CSANPGTLSTDTQYF. CDR3 nucleotide sequence: TGCAGTGCTAACCCCGGGACTCTTAGCACAGATACGCAGTATTTT.

About this clonotype itself: A much bigger clone sits one base away, suggesting this may be a read error. This rearrangement joins TRBV7-9 to TRBJ1-4; unclear D gene. Germline V gene sequence: CDR1 SEHNR, CDR2 FQNEAQ (reference sequence). V lost 7 bases and J lost 7, with 10 bases in between. CDR3 length: 12 residues. CDR3 loop: CASIRLGEKLFF. The CDR3 bases are TGTGCCAGCATTCGGCTTGGTGAAAAACTGTTTTTT.

This clonotype was counted ten times or more. The chain has TRBV7-2 and TRBJ2-2; D perhaps matches TRBD1 (5 bases). There are 14 residues in the CDR3. The ends were cut back, 4 bases at V and 1 base at J, with 7 bases in the middle. Per the germline V gene, CDR1 is SGHTA and CDR2 is FQGNSA. CDR3 protein: CASSYQGNTGELFF. As DNA, the CDR3 is TGTGCCAGCAGCTACCAGGGGAACACCGGGGAGCTGTTTTTT.

This clonotype was seen only a few times. J is TRBJ2-1 and V is TRBV3-1; D is ambiguous. CDR3 length: 13 amino acids. The V and J ends lost 4 bases and 3 bases respectively, with 7 bases between them. Germline CDR1 LGHDT, CDR2 YNNKEL (reference sequence). CDR3 amino acids: CASSRGFYNEQFF. CDR3 DNA: TGTGCCAGCAGCCGTGGCTTCTACAATGAGCAGTTCTTC.

This clonotype was seen repeatedly, ten times or more. The rearrangement joins TRBV3-1 to TRBJ2-1; 8 bases match TRBD1. The CDR3 runs to 16 residues. V lost 2 bases to trimming and J lost 5 bases; unmatched junction nucleotides: 8. The germline gives CDR1 LGHDT, CDR2 YNNKEL (reference sequence). CDR3 sequence (DNA): TGTGCCAGCAGCCAAATGCAGGGGACAGGTGACAATGAGCAGTTCTTC. This sequence encodes CASSQMQGTGDNEQFF.

This clonotype was counted between two and nine times. The chain links TRBV28 to TRBJ2-7, with TRBD1 identical over 7 bases. J was trimmed by 0 bases and V by 6 bases; bases with no gene match: 5. The CDR3 has 14 amino acids. Germline CDR1 reads MDHEN; CDR2 reads SYDVKM. The CDR3 spells CASRGTVSSYEQYF. In DNA form, the CDR3 reads TGTGCCAGCAGAGGGACAGTTAGCTCCTACGAGCAGTACTTC.

The chain uses TRBV19 and TRBJ2-1; no clear D. The CDR3 loop spans 15 amino acids. Trimming cost V 5 bases and J 0 bases, with 11 bases left between them. The germline CDR1 and CDR2 sequences are LNHDA and SQIVND (reference sequence). The DNA of the CDR3 is TGTGCCAGTAGTGTACGATCGGACTCCTACAATGAGCAGTTCTTC. This codes for CASSVRSDSYNEQFF.